The present TCR beta chain was sequenced within a study of T cells in Graves' hyperthyroidism and ophthalmopathy. The study, taken as a whole, reports: Through a model of 13 V-J features, ophthalmopathy was separated from stable hyperthyroidism. Model-based prediction identified ophthalmopathy a median around seven months prior to its onset.

As to this clonotype: The target antigen is unknown.

TCR beta CDR3 region amplification was performed from RNA transcripts. An initial round of RT-PCR targeting the TCR CDR3 relied on the HTBI primer set. Each CDR3 protein is one row after TCRdb ran MiXCR on the multiplex PCR reads. Of more than 550,000 distinct CDR3 sequences in the sample, 45% were seen once. The CDR3 is 16 residues long. Trimming removed 0 bases from V and 2 bases from J; junction bases left unmatched: 6. The germline gives CDR1 SEHNR, CDR2 FQNEAQ (reference sequence). Sequenced: peripheral blood or thyroid tissue (not recorded which). The sequence derives from an adult man with Graves' disease, either hyperthyroidism or ophthalmopathy (not recorded which). The chain combines TRBV7-9 with TRBJ2-7; 8 positions match TRBD2. CDR3 region: CASSLARAGGAYEQYF. In DNA form, the CDR3 reads TGTGCCAGCAGCTTAGCCCGGGCCGGGGGGGCCTACGAGCAGTACTTC.